This TCR beta chain was sequenced in a study of blood T cell repertoires in COVID-19. Whole-study context: Whether acute or convalescent, the COVID-19 samples came from the United States, Italy and Spain. PBMCs, B-cell-depleted T cells, or T cells provided the cDNA or gDNA that made up the material.

Sequencing was performed with immunoSEQ multiplex PCR; in TCRdb, only in-frame clones are kept and a portion is missing. The table shows some 500,000 clones, with roughly 90% occurring only once. The cohort comprised adults aged roughly 18 to 95 years residing in 20 to 30 US areas. V dropped 3 bases and J dropped 6; count of bases not matched to a gene: 7. Germline assignment: CDR1 LNHDA and CDR2 SQIVND (reference sequence). The CDR3 spans 15 residues. V usage is TRBV19 and J usage is TRBJ2-1, with 8 bases identical to TRBD1. The sequenced material came from PBMCs or T cells enriched from blood (not recorded which). This TCR was sampled from a woman aged 40 to 50 who had recovered from COVID-19. The DNA for the CDR3 is TGTGCCAGTAGTATGACAGGGGTGAGGATCAATGAGCAGTTCTTC. This gives the protein CASSMTGVRINEQFF.